A single sample gave rise to the 26 T cell receptor beta chains below, sequenced in a study of T-cell memory formation after mild COVID-19. MiXCR, run by TCRdb on the 5' RACE reads, gives a single entry per CDR3 protein. The sample comprises 300,000 to 350,000 distinct CDR3 sequences, over 11% of which are singletons, and 21% rests with the top ten. Material: PBMCs or a T cell subset sorted from them (not recorded which). The receptors originated from a man aged 18 to 29 who had mild COVID-19 (a few samples of this study predate the infection). Cell type and time point are not known.

The rearrangement links TRBV29-1 to TRBJ1-4; the D is unclear. CDR3 length: 18 amino acids. Germline values: CDR1 SQVTM, CDR2 ANQGSEA. V lost 7 bases, J lost 3 bases, and 27 bases lay in between. The CDR3 here is CSALMALPRVYSNEKLFF. The CDR3 DNA sequence: TGCAGCGCGTTAATGGCCCTTCCGCGGGTCTATTCTAATGAAAAACTGTTTTTT.

The chain recombines TRBV12-3 or TRBV12-4 with TRBJ1-5; D may be TRBD1 (5 bases). The V gene lost 5 bases and the J gene lost 10 bases, with 18 bases spanning the gap. The CDR3 has 14 residues. This CDR3 reads CASSIRDGDVPQHF. The CDR3 DNA reads as TGTGCCAGCAGTATCAGGGACGGAGATGTTCCCCAGCATTTT.

This clonotype was counted at least ten times. The genes are TRBV19 and TRBJ1-5; 8 bases line up with TRBD1. Germline CDR1 LNHDA, CDR2 SQIVND (reference sequence). With 8 bases clipped from V and 2 bases from J, the junction kept 8 bases outside the gene matches. The CDR3 is 15 amino acids. The CDR3 spells CASAPGGVRNQPQHF. CDR3 sequence (DNA): TGTGCCAGTGCCCCAGGGGGCGTTCGCAATCAGCCCCAGCATTTT. Together with reference TRBV19 and TRBJ1-5, the CDR3 gives the full variable domain: DGGITQSPKYLFRKEGQNVTLSCEQNLNHDAMYWYRQDPGQGLRLIYYSQIVNDFQKGDIAEGYSVSREKKESFPLTVTSAQKNPTAFYLCASAPGGVRNQPQHFGDGTRLSIL.

The rearrangement uses TRBV12-3 or TRBV12-4 and TRBJ2-3; 8 bases align to TRBD1. The CDR3 loop spans 14 amino acids. The ends lost 6 bases at V and 6 bases at J; junction bases unmatched: 8. The DNA for the CDR3 is TGTGCCAGCAGCGAGGACAGGGTTGCGGATACGCAGTATTTT. It translates to CASSEDRVADTQYF.

This clonotype was seen only a few times. The J gene is TRBJ1-2, the V gene TRBV18, with D possibly matching TRBD1 (6 bases). The CDR3 totals 16 residues. The V end was cut by 4 bases, the J end by 7 bases, with 22 bases between. Germline CDR1 is KGHSH and CDR2 is LQKENI. CDR3 sequence: CASSLPSTGLISGYTF. The CDR3 nucleotides read TGTGCCAGCTCACTTCCTTCTACAGGGTTGATTTCTGGCTACACCTTC.

A note on this clonotype: This may come from a read error, since a much larger clone is one base off. The chain links TRBV27 to TRBJ1-1; possible D gene TRBD1, 6 bases. Germline loops: CDR1 MNHEY, CDR2 SMNVEV (reference sequence). V was clipped by 3 bases and J by 3 bases, with 8 bases between them. This CDR3 comprises 13 residues. The CDR3 DNA follows: TGTGCCAGCAGTTTGTACAGGGACACTGAAGCTTTCTTT. Translated, it gives CASSLYRDTEAFF.

This clonotype came up a few times. V and J are TRBV6-6 and TRBJ2-7, with TRBD1 matching over 8 bases. Trimming at V came to 0 bases and at J to 0 bases, leaving 4 bases not matched to a gene. Germline V gene lookup returns CDR1 MNHNY and CDR2 SVGAGI (reference sequence). The CDR3 is 16 amino acids. The CDR3 here is CASSYSRDRISYEQYF. CDR3 sequence (DNA): TGTGCCAGCAGTTACTCCCGGGACAGGATCTCCTACGAGCAGTACTTC.

This clonotype was found a few times. The J gene is TRBJ2-3, the V gene TRBV7-2, with TRBD2 identical over 7 bases. Germline values: CDR1 SGHTA, CDR2 FQGNSA. The CDR3 contains 16 residues. V was clipped by 5 bases and J by 0 bases; unmatched bases: 8. The CDR3 is CASSPPSGGSTDTQYF. CDR3 bases: TGTGCCAGCAGCCCTCCTAGCGGAGGAAGCACAGATACGCAGTATTTT. Together with reference TRBV7-2 and TRBJ2-3, the CDR3 gives the full variable domain: GAGVSQSPSNKVTEKGKDVELRCDPISGHTALYWYRQSLGQGLEFLIYFQGNSAPDKSGLPSDRFSAERTGGSVSTLTIQRTQQEDSAVYLCASSPPSGGSTDTQYFGPGTRLTVL.

This clonotype has a handful of counts. V gene TRBV7-9 combines with J gene TRBJ1-4, with 7 nucleotides matching TRBD1. CDR3 length equals 15 residues. The J segment lost 2 bases and the V segment lost 0 bases, leaving 0 bases of the junction unmatched. The germline V gene encodes CDR1 SEHNR and CDR2 FQNEAQ (reference sequence). CDR3 nucleotide sequence: TGTGCCAGCAGCTTAGCGGGACAGACTAATGAAAAACTGTTTTTT. It is translated as CASSLAGQTNEKLFF.

J is TRBJ2-7 and V is TRBV19, with 14 positions matching TRBD2. Per the germline V gene, CDR1 is LNHDA and CDR2 is SQIVND (reference sequence). The CDR3 is 15 residues long. V shed 3 bases and J 3 bases; nucleotides not matched to a gene: 1. DNA for the CDR3: TGTGCCAGTAGTATTGGGACTAGCGGGGGCTACGAGCAGTACTTC. This sequence encodes CASSIGTSGGYEQYF.

CDR3 nucleotides: TGTGCCATCAGTGAAAAGGACACCGGGGAGCTGTTTTTT. Residues: CAISEKDTGELFF. The V and J genes are TRBV10-3 and TRBJ2-2; D ambiguous. Trimming removed 3 bases from V and 3 bases from J, with 5 bases in between. CDR1 and CDR2 (germline): ENHRY, SYGVKD. CDR3 length: 13 residues.

This clonotype was recorded once. The chain employs TRBV7-9 and TRBJ2-1, with TRBD2 identical over 11 bases. Germline V gene sequence: CDR1 SEHNR, CDR2 FQNEAQ (reference sequence). CDR3 length: 18 amino acids. V was pared by 5 bases and J by 0 bases, with 9 bases of the junction left unmatched. The CDR3 protein is CASSPTSGGSSSYNEQFF. The CDR3 nucleotides read TGTGCCAGCAGCCCCACTAGCGGGGGATCGAGCTCCTACAATGAGCAGTTCTTC.

This clonotype was counted a single time. The gene calls are TRBV12-3 or TRBV12-4 and TRBJ2-5, with no clear D. This CDR3 comprises 10 residues. V was cut by 6 bases and J by 7 bases, with 6 bases left in between. CDR3 protein: CASSKGTQYF. The CDR3 DNA follows: TGTGCCAGCAGCAAGGGGACCCAGTACTTC.

CDR3 protein: CASQTSGQETQYF. CDR3 DNA: TGCGCCAGCCAGACTAGCGGGCAAGAGACCCAGTACTTC. This chain joins TRBV5-1 and TRBJ2-5; the match to TRBD2 covers 10 bases. Germline V gene sequence: CDR1 SGHRS, CDR2 YFSETQ. This CDR3 region has 13 residues. The V segment lost 7 bases and the J segment 2 bases; nucleotides outside the gene matches: 2.

The sample holds a few counts of this clonotype. This chain uses TRBV28 with TRBJ1-1, with D maybe TRBD1 (6 bases). V was shortened by 5 bases and J by 4 bases, with 14 bases between the two germline ends. Looked up from germline, CDR1 is MDHEN and CDR2 is SYDVKM. The CDR3 is 14 residues long. The CDR3 reads CASSAPGAVTEAFF. CDR3 in DNA: TGTGCCAGCAGTGCCCCAGGGGCGGTCACTGAAGCTTTCTTT.

This clonotype was seen only a few times. The chain combines TRBV3-1 with TRBJ2-7, with D possibly called TRBD1 or TRBD2 (5 bases each). This CDR3 has 13 amino acids. Germline CDR1 LGHDT, CDR2 YNNKEL (reference sequence). Trimming left V 0 bases short and J 5 bases short, with 8 bases between. The CDR3 DNA reads TGTGCCAGCAGCCAAGATCGAGGGGACGAGCAGTACGTC. This encodes CASSQDRGDEQYV.

The chain carries TRBV12-3 or TRBV12-4 and TRBJ2-2, with 11 positions matching TRBD2. The CDR3 is 16 amino acids. J gave up 6 bases and V 4 bases, and 7 bases lay outside the gene matches. CDR3 sequence reads: CASSSGTSGEAGELFF. DNA for the CDR3: TGTGCCAGCAGTTCCGGGACTAGCGGTGAAGCCGGGGAGCTGTTTTTT.

This clonotype was picked up a small number of times. The J gene is TRBJ1-4, the V gene TRBV28, with TRBD1 as a possible D gene (5 bases). CDR1 MDHEN and CDR2 SYDVKM come from the germline V gene. CDR3 length: 13 amino acids. Trimming took off 8 bases at V and 4 bases at J, with 11 bases between the two ends. CDR3 amino acids: CASYDRDNEKLFF. The CDR3, as DNA: TGTGCCAGCTACGACAGAGATAATGAAAAACTGTTTTTT.

The chain employs TRBV20-1 and TRBJ1-2; 10 nucleotides match TRBD1. The CDR3 consists of 14 residues. Germline V gives CDR1 DFQATT, CDR2 SNEGSKA (reference sequence). V lost 3 bases to trimming and J lost 2 bases; unmatched junction nucleotides: 3. The CDR3 is CSARWDRGNYGYTF. CDR3 DNA sequence: TGCAGTGCTAGGTGGGACAGGGGAAACTATGGCTACACCTTC.

This clonotype was detected only a few times. The V gene is TRBV7-3, the J gene TRBJ1-2; maybe TRBD1 (5 bases). Germline loops: CDR1 SGHTA, CDR2 FQGTGA. The CDR3 is 14 amino acids. V lost 5 bases to trimming and J lost 5 bases, with 15 bases between them. CDR3 in amino acids: CASSPQPGDYGYTF. The CDR3 nucleotides read TGTGCCAGCAGCCCCCAACCGGGGGATTATGGCTACACCTTC. Full variable domain (rest looked up from reference TRBV7-3 and TRBJ1-2): GAGVSQTPSNKVTEKGKYVELRCDPISGHTALYWYRQSLGQGPEFLIYFQGTGAADDSGLPNDRFFAVRPEGSVSTLKIQRTERGDSAVYLCASSPQPGDYGYTFGSGTRLTVV.

The V gene is TRBV5-6, the J gene TRBJ2-7; TRBD1 might be the D (8 bases). The length of the CDR3 is 14 residues. Between the trimmed V and J ends, which lost 5 bases and 4 bases, there was a span of 16 bases. Germline CDR1 is SGHDT and CDR2 is YYEEEE. The CDR3 here is CASSETGEGYEQYF. In DNA form, the CDR3 reads TGTGCCAGCAGTGAGACAGGGGAGGGGTACGAGCAGTACTTC.

V gene TRBV4-3 combines with J gene TRBJ2-5, with 7 bases lining up with TRBD2. Germline V lookup: CDR1 LGHNA, CDR2 YSLEER. Germline trimming cut 1 base from V and 4 bases from J; bases unmatched to any gene: 6. The CDR3 has 15 residues. CDR3 DNA: TGCGCCAGCAGCCAAGGAGCGGGGATCGGAGAGACCCAGTACTTC. Protein: CASSQGAGIGETQYF.

This clonotype has at least ten counts. The chain is built from TRBV5-6 and TRBJ2-1; TRBD1 matches 9 bases. Germline trimming cut 2 bases from V and 4 bases from J; bases unmatched to any gene: 7. The CDR3 is made up of 16 amino acids. Germline-derived CDR1 and CDR2 are SGHDT and YYEEEE. CDR3 region: CASSFSGTGNYNEQFF. CDR3 in DNA: TGTGCCAGCAGCTTTTCGGGGACAGGGAATTACAATGAGCAGTTCTTC. Together with reference TRBV5-6 and TRBJ2-1, the CDR3 gives the full variable domain: DAGVTQSPTHLIKTRGQQVTLRCSPKSGHDTVSWYQQALGQGPQFIFQYYEEEERQRGNFPDRFSGHQFPNYSSELNVNALLLGDSALYLCASSFSGTGNYNEQFFGPGTRLTVL.

This clonotype has only a few counts. The chain joins TRBV27 to TRBJ1-2; possibly TRBD1 for D (5 bases). The V end was cut by 3 bases, the J end by 8 bases, with 16 bases between. The CDR3 sequence is 14 residues long. Germline lookup yields CDR1 MNHEY and CDR2 SMNVEV (reference sequence). DNA of the CDR3: TGTGCCAGCAGTTTTTCCCTTCGGGGGACCGGCTACACCTTC. As protein: CASSFSLRGTGYTF.

This clonotype was detected ten times or more. This sequence joins TRBV7-9 and TRBJ1-2, with 8 bases aligning to TRBD1. The CDR3 is made up of 13 amino acids. J gave up 8 bases and V 6 bases, and 8 bases lay outside the gene matches. Germline values: CDR1 SEHNR, CDR2 FQNEAQ (reference sequence). The CDR3 region has the DNA TGTGCCAGCAGTTCGACAGGGGACGGAGGCTACACCTTC. The encoded protein is CASSSTGDGGYTF.

This clonotype was picked up a small number of times. This chain links TRBV12-3 or TRBV12-4 with TRBJ1-2, with a possible D match to TRBD1 (5 bases). Trimming stripped 8 bases from V and 7 bases from J, with 26 bases between. The CDR3 contains 16 residues. CDR3 sequence reads: CASLRRNGAQISGYTF. In nucleotides, the CDR3 is TGTGCCAGCCTCCGCCGGAACGGGGCGCAAATCTCTGGCTACACCTTC.